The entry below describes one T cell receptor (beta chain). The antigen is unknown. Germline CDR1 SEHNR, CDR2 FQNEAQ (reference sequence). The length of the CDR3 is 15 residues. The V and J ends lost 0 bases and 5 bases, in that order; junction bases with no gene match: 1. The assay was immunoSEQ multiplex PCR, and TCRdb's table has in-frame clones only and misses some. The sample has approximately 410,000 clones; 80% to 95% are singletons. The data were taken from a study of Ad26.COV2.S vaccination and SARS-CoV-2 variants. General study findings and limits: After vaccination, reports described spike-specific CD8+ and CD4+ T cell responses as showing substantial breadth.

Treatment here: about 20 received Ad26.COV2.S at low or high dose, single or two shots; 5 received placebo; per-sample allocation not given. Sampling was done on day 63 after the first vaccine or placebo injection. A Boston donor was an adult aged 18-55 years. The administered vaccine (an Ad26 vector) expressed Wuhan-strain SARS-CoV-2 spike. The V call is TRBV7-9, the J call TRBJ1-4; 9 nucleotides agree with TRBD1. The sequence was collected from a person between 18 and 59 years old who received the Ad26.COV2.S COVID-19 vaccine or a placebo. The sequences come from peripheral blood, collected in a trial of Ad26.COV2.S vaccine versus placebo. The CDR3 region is CASSLAGTGNEKLFF. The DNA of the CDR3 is TGTGCCAGCAGCTTAGCCGGGACAGGGAATGAAAAACTGTTTTTT.